This paragraph covers one TCR beta chain sequence. This sample is part of a study of blood T cell repertoires in COVID-19. For the study at large: COVID-19 samples from acute and convalescent phases originated in the United States, Italy and Spain. PBMCs, B-cell-depleted T cells, or T cells were the source of the cDNA or gDNA that made up the material.

Allocation to cohorts depended on clinical history reported by the participants. The assay was immunoSEQ multiplex PCR, and TCRdb's table has in-frame clones only and misses some. The data show roughly 19,000 clones, with 88% seen just once and around 5% held by the top ten. Material for sequencing was PBMCs or T cells enriched from blood (not recorded which). The sequence was obtained from a woman in her twenties or thirties who had recovered from COVID-19.

The CDR3 protein is CASSYSAGSYEQYF. The CDR3 coding sequence is TGTGCCAGCAGTTACTCTGCAGGCTCCTACGAGCAGTACTTC. The genes are TRBV6-5 and TRBJ2-7; unclear D gene. The CDR3 is 14 residues long. Trimming removed 0 bases at V and 0 bases at J, with 6 bases between. In germline, CDR1 is MNHEY, CDR2 SVGAGI.